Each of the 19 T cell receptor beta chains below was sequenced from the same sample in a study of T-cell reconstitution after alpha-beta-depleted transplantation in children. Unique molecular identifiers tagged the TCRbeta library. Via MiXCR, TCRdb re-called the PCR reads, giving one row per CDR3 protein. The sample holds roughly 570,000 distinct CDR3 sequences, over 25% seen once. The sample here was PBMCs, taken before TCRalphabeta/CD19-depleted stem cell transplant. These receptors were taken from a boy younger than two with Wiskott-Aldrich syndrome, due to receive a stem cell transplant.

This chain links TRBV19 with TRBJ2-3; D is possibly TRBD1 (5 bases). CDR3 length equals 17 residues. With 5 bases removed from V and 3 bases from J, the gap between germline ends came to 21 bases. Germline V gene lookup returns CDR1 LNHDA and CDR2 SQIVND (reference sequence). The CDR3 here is CASSRARSARATDTQYF. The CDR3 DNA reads TGTGCCAGTAGTCGCGCCCGATCCGCCAGGGCAACAGATACGCAGTATTTT.

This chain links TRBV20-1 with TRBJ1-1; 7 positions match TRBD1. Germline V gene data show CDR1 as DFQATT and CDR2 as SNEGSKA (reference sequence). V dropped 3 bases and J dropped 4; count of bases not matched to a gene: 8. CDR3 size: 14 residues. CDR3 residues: CSASLFQGGTEAFF. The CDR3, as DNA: TGCAGTGCTAGTCTATTTCAGGGGGGCACTGAAGCTTTCTTT.

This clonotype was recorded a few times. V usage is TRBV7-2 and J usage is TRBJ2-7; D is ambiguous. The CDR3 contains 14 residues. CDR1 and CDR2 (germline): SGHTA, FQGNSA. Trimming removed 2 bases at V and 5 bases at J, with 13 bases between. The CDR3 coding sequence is TGTGCCAGCAGCTTATGGTGGGATTCGGACGAGCAGTACTTC. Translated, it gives CASSLWWDSDEQYF.

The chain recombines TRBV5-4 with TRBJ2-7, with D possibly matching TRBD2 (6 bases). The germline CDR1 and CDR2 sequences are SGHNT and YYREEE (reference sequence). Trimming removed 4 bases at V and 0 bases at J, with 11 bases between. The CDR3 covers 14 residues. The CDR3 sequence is CASSIGTASYEQYF. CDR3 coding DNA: TGTGCCAGCAGCATCGGGACTGCCTCCTACGAGCAGTACTTC. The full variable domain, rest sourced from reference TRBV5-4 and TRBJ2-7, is ETGVTQSPTHLIKTRGQQVTLRCSSQSGHNTVSWYQQALGQGPQFIFQYYREEENGRGNFPPRFSGLQFPNYSSELNVNALELDDSALYLCASSIGTASYEQYFGPGTRLTVT.

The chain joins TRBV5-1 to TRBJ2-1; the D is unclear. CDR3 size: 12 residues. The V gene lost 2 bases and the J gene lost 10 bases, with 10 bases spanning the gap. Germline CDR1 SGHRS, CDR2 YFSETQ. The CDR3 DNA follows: TGCGCCAGCAGCTTCGCTCGAGGAGAGCAGTTCTTC. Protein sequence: CASSFARGEQFF.

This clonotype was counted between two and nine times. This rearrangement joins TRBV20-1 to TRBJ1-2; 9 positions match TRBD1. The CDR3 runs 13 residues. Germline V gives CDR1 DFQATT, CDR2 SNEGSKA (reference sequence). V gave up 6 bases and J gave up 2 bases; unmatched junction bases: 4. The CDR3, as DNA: TGCAGTGCCGGGACAGGGAACAACTATGGCTACACCTTC. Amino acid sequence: CSAGTGNNYGYTF.

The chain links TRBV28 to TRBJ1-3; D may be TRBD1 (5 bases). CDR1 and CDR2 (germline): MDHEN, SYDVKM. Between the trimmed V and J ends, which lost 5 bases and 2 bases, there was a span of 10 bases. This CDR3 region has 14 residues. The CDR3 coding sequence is TGTGCCAGCAGTCCTCAGACAGCTGGAAACACCATATATTTT. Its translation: CASSPQTAGNTIYF.

The CDR3, as DNA: TGTGCCAGCAGTGAACATGGAGAAAAACTGTTTTTT. It is translated as CASSEHGEKLFF. The rearrangement uses TRBV6-1 and TRBJ1-4; the D is unclear. V was shortened by 2 bases and J by 8 bases, with 6 bases between the two germline ends. The CDR3 extends over 12 amino acids. Germline loops: CDR1 MNHNS, CDR2 SASEGT.

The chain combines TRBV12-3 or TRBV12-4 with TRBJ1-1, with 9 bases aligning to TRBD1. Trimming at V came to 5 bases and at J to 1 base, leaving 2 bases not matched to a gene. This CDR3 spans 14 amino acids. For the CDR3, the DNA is TGTGCCAGCAGTGGACAGGGGCGGAACACTGAAGCTTTCTTT. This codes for CASSGQGRNTEAFF.

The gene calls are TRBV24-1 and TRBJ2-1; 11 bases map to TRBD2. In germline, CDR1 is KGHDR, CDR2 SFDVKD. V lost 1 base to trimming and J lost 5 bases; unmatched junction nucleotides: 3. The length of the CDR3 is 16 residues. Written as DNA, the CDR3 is TGTGCCACCAGTGATTTTAGACTAGCGGGGAACAATGAGCAGTTCTTC. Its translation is CATSDFRLAGNNEQFF.

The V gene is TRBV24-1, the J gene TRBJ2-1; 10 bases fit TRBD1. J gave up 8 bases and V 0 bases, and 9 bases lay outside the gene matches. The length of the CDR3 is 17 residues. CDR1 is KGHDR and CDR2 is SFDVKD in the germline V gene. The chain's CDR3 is CATSDLPRTGGSDEQFF. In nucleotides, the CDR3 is TGTGCCACCAGTGATTTGCCCCGGACAGGGGGAAGCGATGAGCAGTTCTTC.

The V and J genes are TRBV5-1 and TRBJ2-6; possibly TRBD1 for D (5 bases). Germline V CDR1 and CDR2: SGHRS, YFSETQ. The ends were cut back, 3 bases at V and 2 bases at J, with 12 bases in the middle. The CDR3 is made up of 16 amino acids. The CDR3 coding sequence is TGCGCCAGCAGCTGGCCGGACATCCCTGGGGCCAACGTCCTGACTTTC. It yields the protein CASSWPDIPGANVLTF.

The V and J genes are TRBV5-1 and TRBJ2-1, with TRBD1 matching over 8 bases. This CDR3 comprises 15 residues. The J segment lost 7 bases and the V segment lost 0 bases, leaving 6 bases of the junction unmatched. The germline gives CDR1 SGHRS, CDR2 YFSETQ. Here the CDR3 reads CASSLAGQGANEQFF. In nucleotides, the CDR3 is TGCGCCAGCAGCTTGGCCGGACAGGGCGCTAATGAGCAGTTCTTC.

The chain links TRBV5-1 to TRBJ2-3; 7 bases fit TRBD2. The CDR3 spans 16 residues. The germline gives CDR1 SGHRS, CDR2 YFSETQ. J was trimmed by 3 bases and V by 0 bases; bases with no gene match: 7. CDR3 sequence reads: CASSLVGGGPTDTQYF. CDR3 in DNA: TGCGCCAGCAGCTTGGTCGGGGGAGGGCCTACAGATACGCAGTATTTT.

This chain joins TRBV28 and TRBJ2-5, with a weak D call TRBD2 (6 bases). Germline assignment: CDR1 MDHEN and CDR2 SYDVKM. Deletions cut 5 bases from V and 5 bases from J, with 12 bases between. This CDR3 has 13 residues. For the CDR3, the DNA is TGTGCCAGCAGTGACCCTAGCGTGGAGACCCAGTACTTC. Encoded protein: CASSDPSVETQYF.

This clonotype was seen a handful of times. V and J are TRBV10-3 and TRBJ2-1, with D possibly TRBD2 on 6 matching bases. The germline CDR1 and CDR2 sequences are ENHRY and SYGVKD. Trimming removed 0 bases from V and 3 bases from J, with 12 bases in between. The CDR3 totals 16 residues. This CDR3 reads CAISESSGRDYNEQFF. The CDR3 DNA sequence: TGTGCCATCAGTGAGTCTAGCGGACGGGACTACAATGAGCAGTTCTTC.

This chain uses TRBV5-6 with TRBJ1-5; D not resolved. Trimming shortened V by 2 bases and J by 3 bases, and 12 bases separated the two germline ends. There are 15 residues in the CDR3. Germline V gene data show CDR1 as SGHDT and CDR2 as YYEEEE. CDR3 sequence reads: CASSLGSGLNQPQHF. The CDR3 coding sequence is TGTGCCAGCAGCTTAGGTTCTGGGCTCAATCAGCCCCAGCATTTT.

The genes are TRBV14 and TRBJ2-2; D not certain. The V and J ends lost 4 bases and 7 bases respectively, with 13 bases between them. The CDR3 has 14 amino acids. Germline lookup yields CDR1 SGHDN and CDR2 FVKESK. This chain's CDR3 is CASSPPRKGGELFF. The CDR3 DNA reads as TGTGCCAGCAGCCCGCCGAGAAAAGGCGGGGAGCTGTTTTTT.

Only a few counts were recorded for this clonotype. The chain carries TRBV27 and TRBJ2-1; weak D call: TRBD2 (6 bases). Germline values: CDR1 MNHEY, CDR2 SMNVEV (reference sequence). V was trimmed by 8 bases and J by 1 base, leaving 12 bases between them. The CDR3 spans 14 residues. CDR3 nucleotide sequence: TGTGCCAGCGCTGAGACTAGGTCCTACAATGAGCAGTTCTTC. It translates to CASAETRSYNEQFF.